This TCR beta chain comes out of a study of blood T cell repertoires in COVID-19. Study overall: Whether acute or convalescent, the COVID-19 samples came from the United States, Italy and Spain. From T cells, B-cell-depleted T cells, or PBMCs came the material, which was cDNA or gDNA.

CDR3 length: 14 residues. J gave up 2 bases and V 5 bases, and 5 bases lay outside the gene matches. Per the germline V gene, CDR1 is SEHNR and CDR2 is FQNEAQ (reference sequence). Study processing details: Amplification with reference gene primers provided the estimates of nucleated cell counts. Generated by immunoSEQ multiplex PCR, the TCRdb table keeps only in-frame clones and is missing some. That table supplies the V and J calls and clone size; D and trimming were determined from the DNA. The sample contains about 30,000 clones, approximately 86% of which appear only once. This clone was observed once.

The receptor was isolated from a human donor in a cohort sampled during active COVID-19. The donor label of this sample is uncertain. Material: peripheral blood. V gene TRBV7-9 combines with J gene TRBJ1-1, with 7 bases matching TRBD1. The CDR3 loop is CASSVDRANTEAFF. In DNA, the CDR3 is TGTGCCAGCAGCGTTGACAGGGCTAACACTGAAGCTTTCTTT.